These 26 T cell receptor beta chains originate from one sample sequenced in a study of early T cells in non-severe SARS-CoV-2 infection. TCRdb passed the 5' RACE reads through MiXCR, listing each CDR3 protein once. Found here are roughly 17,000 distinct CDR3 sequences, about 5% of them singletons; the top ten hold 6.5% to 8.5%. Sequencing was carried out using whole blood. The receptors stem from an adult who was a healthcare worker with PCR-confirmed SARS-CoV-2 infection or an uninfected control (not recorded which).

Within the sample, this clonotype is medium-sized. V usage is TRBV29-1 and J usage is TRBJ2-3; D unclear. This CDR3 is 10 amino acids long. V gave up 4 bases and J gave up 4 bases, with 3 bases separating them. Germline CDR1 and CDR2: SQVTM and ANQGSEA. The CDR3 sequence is CSVVSDTQYF. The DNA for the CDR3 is TGCAGCGTTGTATCAGATACGCAGTATTTT.

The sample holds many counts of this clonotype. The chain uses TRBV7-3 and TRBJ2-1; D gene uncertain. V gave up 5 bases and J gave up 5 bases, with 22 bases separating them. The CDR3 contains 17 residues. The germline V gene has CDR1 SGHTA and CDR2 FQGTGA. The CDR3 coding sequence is TGTGCCAGCAGCCCAACAATGGGGATACGGGTAAACAATGAGCAGTTCTTC. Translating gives CASSPTMGIRVNNEQFF.

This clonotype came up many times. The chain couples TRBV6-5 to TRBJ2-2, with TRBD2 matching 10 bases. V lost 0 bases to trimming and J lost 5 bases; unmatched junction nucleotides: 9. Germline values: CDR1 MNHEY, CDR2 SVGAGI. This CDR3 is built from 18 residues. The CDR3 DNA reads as TGTGCCAGCAGTTACTCCCTCGGGCTAGCGGGAGAAACCGGGGAGCTGTTTTTT. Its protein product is CASSYSLGLAGETGELFF.

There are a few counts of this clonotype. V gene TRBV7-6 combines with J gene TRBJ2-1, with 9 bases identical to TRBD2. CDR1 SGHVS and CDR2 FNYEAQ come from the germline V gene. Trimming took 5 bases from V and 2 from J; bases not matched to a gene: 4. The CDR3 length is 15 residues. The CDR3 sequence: CASSPRGGTYNEQFF. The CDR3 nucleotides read TGTGCCAGCAGCCCGCGGGGGGGTACCTACAATGAGCAGTTCTTC.

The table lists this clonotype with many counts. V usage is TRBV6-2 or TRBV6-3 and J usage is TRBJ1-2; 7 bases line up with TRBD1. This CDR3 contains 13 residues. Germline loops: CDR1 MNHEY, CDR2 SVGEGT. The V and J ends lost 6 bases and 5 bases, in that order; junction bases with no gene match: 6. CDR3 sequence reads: CASRLGTAYGYTF. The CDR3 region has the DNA TGTGCCAGCAGGCTCGGGACAGCGTATGGCTACACCTTC.

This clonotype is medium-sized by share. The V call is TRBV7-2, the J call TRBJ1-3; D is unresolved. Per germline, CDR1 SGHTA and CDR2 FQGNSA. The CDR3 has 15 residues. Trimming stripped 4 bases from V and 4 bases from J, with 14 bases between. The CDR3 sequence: CASSSGRREGNTIYF. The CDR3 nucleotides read TGTGCCAGCAGCTCGGGTCGGCGGGAAGGAAACACCATATATTTT.

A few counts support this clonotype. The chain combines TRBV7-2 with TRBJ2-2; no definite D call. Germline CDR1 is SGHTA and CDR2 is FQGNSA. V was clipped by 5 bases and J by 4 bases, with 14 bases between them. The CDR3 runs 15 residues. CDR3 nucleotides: TGTGCCAGCAGCAAACGCCCTCACACCACCGGGGAGCTGTTTTTT. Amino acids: CASSKRPHTTGELFF.

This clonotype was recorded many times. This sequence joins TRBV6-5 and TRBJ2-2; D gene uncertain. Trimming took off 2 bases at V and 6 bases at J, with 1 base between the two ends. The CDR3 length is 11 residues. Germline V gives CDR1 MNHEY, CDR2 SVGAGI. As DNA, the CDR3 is TGTGCCAGCAGTTACGCCGGGGAGCTGTTTTTT. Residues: CASSYAGELFF.

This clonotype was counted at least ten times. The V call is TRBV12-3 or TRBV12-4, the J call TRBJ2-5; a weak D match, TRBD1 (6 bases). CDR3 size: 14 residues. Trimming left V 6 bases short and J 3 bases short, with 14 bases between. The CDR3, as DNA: TGTGCCAGCAGCTTGCTCCGGGACAAAGAGACCCAGTACTTC. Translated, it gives CASSLLRDKETQYF.

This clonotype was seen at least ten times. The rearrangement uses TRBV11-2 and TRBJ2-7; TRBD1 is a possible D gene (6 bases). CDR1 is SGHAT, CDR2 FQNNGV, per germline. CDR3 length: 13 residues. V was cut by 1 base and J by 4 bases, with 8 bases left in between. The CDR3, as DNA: TGTGCCAGCAGCTTAGTAAGGGGGTACGAGCAGTACGTC. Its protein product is CASSLVRGYEQYV.

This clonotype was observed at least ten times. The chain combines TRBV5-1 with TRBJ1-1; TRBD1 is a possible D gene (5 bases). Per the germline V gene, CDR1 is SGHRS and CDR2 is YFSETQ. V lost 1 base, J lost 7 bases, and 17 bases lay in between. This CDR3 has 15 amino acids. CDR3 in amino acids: CASSLLFGGSGEAFF. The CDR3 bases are TGCGCCAGCAGCTTGTTGTTTGGGGGATCGGGTGAAGCTTTCTTT.

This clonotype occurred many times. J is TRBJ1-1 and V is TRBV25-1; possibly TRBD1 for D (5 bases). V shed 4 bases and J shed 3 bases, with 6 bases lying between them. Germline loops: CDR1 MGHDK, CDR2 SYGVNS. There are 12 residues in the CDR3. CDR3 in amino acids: CASSVGDTEAFF. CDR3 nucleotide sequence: TGTGCCAGCAGTGTAGGGGACACTGAAGCTTTCTTT.

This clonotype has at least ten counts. In DNA form, the CDR3 reads TGTGCCAGCAGTTACTCCGCCCAGGGGAAGAATCAGCCCCAGCATTTT. Encoded protein: CASSYSAQGKNQPQHF. The gene calls are TRBV6-5 and TRBJ1-5, with D possibly being TRBD1 (6 bases). Germline V lookup: CDR1 MNHEY, CDR2 SVGAGI. The CDR3 loop spans 16 amino acids. Trimming pared 0 bases from V and 4 bases from J, leaving 13 bases between.

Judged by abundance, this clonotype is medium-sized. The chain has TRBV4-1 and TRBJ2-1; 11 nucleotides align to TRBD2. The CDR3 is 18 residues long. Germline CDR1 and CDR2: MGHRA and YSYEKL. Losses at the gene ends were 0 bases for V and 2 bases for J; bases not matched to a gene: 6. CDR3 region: CASSQDGGLAGAYNEQFF. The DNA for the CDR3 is TGCGCCAGCAGCCAAGATGGCGGACTAGCGGGCGCCTACAATGAGCAGTTCTTC.

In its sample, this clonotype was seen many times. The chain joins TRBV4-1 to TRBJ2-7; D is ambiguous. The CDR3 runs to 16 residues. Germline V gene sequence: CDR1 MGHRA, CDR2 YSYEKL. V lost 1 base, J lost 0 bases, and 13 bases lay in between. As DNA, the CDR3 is TGCGCCAGCAGCCAAGGGCCAGCTATCCGCTCCTACGAGCAGTACTTC. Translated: CASSQGPAIRSYEQYF.

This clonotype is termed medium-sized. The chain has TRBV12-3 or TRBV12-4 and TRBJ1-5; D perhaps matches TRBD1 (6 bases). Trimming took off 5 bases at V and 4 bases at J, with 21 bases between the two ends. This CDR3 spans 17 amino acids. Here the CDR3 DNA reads TGTGCCAGCAGTATGATACTAACAGGGAACCTGAATCAGCCCCAGCATTTT. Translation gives CASSMILTGNLNQPQHF.

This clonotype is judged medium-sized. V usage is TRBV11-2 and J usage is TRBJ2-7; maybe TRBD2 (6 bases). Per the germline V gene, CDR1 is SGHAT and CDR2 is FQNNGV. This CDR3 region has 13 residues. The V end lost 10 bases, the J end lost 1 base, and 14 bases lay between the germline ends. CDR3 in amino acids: CATGQEGSYEQYV. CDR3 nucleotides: TGTGCCACCGGCCAGGAGGGATCCTACGAGCAGTACGTC.

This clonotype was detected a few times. The CDR3: CASSPLTGSSYNEQFF. DNA of the CDR3: TGTGCCAGCAGTCCGCTGACAGGTAGCTCCTACAATGAGCAGTTCTTC. The chain is built from TRBV28 and TRBJ2-1; a weak D match, TRBD1 (6 bases). CDR1 is MDHEN and CDR2 is SYDVKM in the germline V gene. The CDR3 has 16 residues. V lost 5 bases to trimming and J lost 0 bases, with 14 bases between them.

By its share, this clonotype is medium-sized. In DNA form, the CDR3 reads TGTGCCAGCAGTTATACCGACGGTTACGAGCAGTACTTC. This codes for CASSYTDGYEQYF. V is TRBV6-6 and J is TRBJ2-7, with unresolved D. Germline V CDR1 and CDR2: MNHNY, SVGAGI (reference sequence). V was trimmed by 3 bases and J by 4 bases, leaving 10 bases between them. The CDR3 runs 13 residues.

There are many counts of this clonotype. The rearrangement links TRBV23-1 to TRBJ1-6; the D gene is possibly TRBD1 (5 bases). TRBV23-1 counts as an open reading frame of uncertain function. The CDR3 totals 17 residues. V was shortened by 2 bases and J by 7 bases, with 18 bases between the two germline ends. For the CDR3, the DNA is TGCGCCAGCAGTCAACCAGTGAAGGGGATATGGAATTCACCCCTCCACTTT. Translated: CASSQPVKGIWNSPLHF.

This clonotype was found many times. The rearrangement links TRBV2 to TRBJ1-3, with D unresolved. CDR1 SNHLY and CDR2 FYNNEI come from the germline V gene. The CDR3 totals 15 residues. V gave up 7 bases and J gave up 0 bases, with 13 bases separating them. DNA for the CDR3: TGTGCCAGCACAATTAGCGGCAGCTCTGGAAACACCATATATTTT. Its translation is CASTISGSSGNTIYF. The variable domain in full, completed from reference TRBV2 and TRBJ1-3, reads EPEVTQTPSHQVTQMGQEVILRCVPISNHLYFYWYRQILGQKVEFLVSFYNNEISEKSEIFDDQFSVERPDGSNFTLKIRSTKLEDSAMYFCASTISGSSGNTIYFGEGSWLTVV.

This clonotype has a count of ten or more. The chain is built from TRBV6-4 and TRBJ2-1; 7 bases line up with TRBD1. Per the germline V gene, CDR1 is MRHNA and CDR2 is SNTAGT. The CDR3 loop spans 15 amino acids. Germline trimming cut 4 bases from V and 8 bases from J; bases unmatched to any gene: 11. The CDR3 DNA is TGTGCCAGCAGTGCCCAAGGACAGGCCTTCGATGAGCAGTTCTTC. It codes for CASSAQGQAFDEQFF.

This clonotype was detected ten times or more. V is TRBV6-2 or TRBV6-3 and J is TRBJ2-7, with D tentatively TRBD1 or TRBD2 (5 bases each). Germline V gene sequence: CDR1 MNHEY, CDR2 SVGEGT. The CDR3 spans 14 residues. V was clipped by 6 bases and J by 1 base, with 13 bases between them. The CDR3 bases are TGTGCCAGCAGCCCCGGGACGGTTTCCTACGAGCAGTACGTC. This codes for CASSPGTVSYEQYV.

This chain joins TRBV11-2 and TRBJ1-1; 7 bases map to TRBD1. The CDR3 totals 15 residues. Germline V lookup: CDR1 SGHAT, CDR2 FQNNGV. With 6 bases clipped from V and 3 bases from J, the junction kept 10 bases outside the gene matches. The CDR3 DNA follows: TGTGCCAGCAGATTAAGACAGGGCAAAGACACTGAAGCTTTCTTT. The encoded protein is CASRLRQGKDTEAFF.

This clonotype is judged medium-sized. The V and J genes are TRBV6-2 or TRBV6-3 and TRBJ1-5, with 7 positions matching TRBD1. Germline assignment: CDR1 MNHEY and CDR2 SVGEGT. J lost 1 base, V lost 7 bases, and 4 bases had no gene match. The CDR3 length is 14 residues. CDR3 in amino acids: CASTLTGSNQPQHF. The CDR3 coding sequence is TGTGCCAGCACTCTGACAGGGAGCAATCAGCCCCAGCATTTT.

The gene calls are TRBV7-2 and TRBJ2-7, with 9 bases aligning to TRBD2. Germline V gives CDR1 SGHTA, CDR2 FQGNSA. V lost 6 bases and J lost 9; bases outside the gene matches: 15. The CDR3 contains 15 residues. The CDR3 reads CASSPGLAQFTGQYF. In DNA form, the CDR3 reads TGTGCCAGCAGTCCGGGACTAGCACAGTTCACAGGGCAGTACTTC.